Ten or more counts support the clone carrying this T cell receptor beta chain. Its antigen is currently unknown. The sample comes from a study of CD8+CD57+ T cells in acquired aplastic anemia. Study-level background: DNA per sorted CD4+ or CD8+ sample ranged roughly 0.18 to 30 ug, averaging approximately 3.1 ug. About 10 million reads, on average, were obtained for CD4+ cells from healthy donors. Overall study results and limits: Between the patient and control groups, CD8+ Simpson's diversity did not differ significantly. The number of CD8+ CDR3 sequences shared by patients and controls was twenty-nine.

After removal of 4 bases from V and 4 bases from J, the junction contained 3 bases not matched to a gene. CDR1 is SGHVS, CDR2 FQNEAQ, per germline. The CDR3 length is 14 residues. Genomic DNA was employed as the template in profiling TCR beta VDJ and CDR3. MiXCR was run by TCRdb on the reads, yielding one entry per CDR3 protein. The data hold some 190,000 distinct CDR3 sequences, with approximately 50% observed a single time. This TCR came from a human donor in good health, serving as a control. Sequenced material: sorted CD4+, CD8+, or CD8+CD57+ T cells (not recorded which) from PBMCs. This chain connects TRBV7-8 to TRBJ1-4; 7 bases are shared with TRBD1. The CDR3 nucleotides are TGTGCCAGCAGCTCGACAGGGATTAATGAAAAACTGTTTTTT. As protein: CASSSTGINEKLFF. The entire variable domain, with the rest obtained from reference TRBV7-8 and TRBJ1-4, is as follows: GAGVSQSPRYKVAKRGQDVALRCDPISGHVSLFWYQQALGQGPEFLTYFQNEAQLDKSGLPSDRFFAERPEGSVSTLKIQRTQQEDSAVYLCASSSTGINEKLFFGSGTQLSVL.